This T cell receptor (beta chain) stems from a study of T cells after posttransplantation cyclophosphamide. Comments on this clone: Its antigen is still unknown.

Notes on the study in general: Blood and skin or GI T cell repertoires showed limited TRB overlap. TRB clonality was highly associated with recipient CMV seropositivity and reactivation. Donor CD8+ memory clones often dominated recipient blood repertoires at later times.

The V end lost 7 bases, the J end lost 1 base, and 16 bases lay between the germline ends. CDR1 is SNHLY, CDR2 FYNNEI, per germline. The CDR3 length is 16 residues. The repertoire was sequenced with immunoSEQ multiplex PCR; TCRdb's copy has only in-frame clones and lacks some. The sample has 21,000 or so clones, just over 85% seen once; the top ten hold about 2%. Controls had myeloablative marrow grafts with methotrexate and calcineurin inhibitor, sampled at 1 year. The rearrangement joins TRBV2 to TRBJ1-4; a weak D match, TRBD1 (5 bases). The source was PBMCs, collected roughly a year after allogeneic stem cell transplant with calcineurin inhibitor and methotrexate. This TCR was recovered from a female patient in her 30s who received an allogeneic stem cell transplant from an unrelated donor, was CMV-positive, and had acute and chronic GVHD. Some T cells may possibly be graft donor cells. The CDR3 loop is CASTLVGGITNEKLFF. The CDR3 DNA follows: TGTGCCAGCACATTGGTGGGGGGGATAACTAATGAAAAACTGTTTTTT.